The 15 T cell receptor beta chains below all came from one sample that was sequenced in a study of cytomegalovirus exposure and HLA in healthy donors. In the PCR, 60 Vbeta and 13 Jbeta primers were used. Sequencing used immunoSEQ multiplex PCR; TCRdb keeps in-frame clones, though not all of them. This table holds about 69,000 clones, under 80% found once. Input material: PBMCs. Receptor source: a male donor in good health and CMV-seropositive.

CDR3 region: CASSSRDSMNTEAFF. The DNA of the CDR3 is TGTGCCAGCAGCTCCCGGGACAGTATGAACACTGAAGCTTTCTTT. The chain uses TRBV7-9 and TRBJ1-1; 7 nucleotides line up with TRBD1. From germline, CDR1 is SEHNR and CDR2 FQNEAQ (reference sequence). The trim removed 4 bases at V and 0 bases at J, leaving 5 bases unmatched. The CDR3 sequence is 15 residues long.

J is TRBJ2-5 and V is TRBV19; the D is unclear. The ends were cut back, 3 bases at V and 5 bases at J, with 7 bases in the middle. The CDR3 loop spans 12 amino acids. Germline CDR1 LNHDA, CDR2 SQIVND (reference sequence). In DNA, the CDR3 is TGTGCCAGTAGTATGCACGGGGAGACCCAGTACTTC. Encoded protein: CASSMHGETQYF.

The CDR3 DNA is TGCGCCAGCAGCTTGGCGGGGGGTGGCTACACCTTC. Its protein is CASSLAGGGYTF. The chain combines TRBV5-1 with TRBJ1-2; D is perhaps TRBD1 (5 bases). V was trimmed by 0 bases and J by 7 bases, leaving 7 bases between them. The V gene's germline CDR1 is SGHRS and CDR2 YFSETQ. The CDR3 contains 12 residues.

This chain's CDR3 is CASSKCGSAYNEQFF. The CDR3 DNA reads TGTGCCAGCAGCAAGTGCGGGAGCGCCTACAATGAGCAGTTCTTC. The chain joins TRBV21-1 to TRBJ2-1; whether TRBD2, the table's D call, matches the DNA was not checked. TRBV21-1 is a pseudogene locus. There are 15 residues in the CDR3.

This chain uses TRBV5-1 with TRBJ1-1, with D possibly TRBD1 on 6 matching bases. The V gene's germline CDR1 is SGHRS and CDR2 YFSETQ. CDR3 length equals 14 residues. Trimming cost V 3 bases and J 4 bases, with 13 bases left between them. CDR3 sequence: CASSWGGGGTEAFF. DNA for the CDR3: TGCGCCAGCAGCTGGGGGGGCGGTGGCACTGAAGCTTTCTTT.

The chain carries TRBV7-2 and TRBJ2-2; 8 bases match TRBD2. Germline V gene sequence: CDR1 SGHTA, CDR2 FQGNSA. There are 16 residues in the CDR3. Trimming at V came to 4 bases and at J to 2 bases, leaving 6 bases not matched to a gene. CDR3 sequence (DNA): TGTGCCAGCAGCTACGGACTAGCTACAAACACCGGGGAGCTGTTTTTT. Protein product: CASSYGLATNTGELFF.

This clone was seen once. The chain joins TRBV7-9 to TRBJ2-2, with 11 bases lining up with TRBD2. This CDR3 comprises 16 residues. Germline V gene lookup returns CDR1 SEHNR and CDR2 FQNEAQ (reference sequence). The V segment lost 5 bases and the J segment 1 base; nucleotides outside the gene matches: 3. Here the CDR3 DNA reads TGTGCCAGCAGCGTCGGGACTAGCGGGAACACCGGGGAGCTGTTTTTT. Protein product: CASSVGTSGNTGELFF. Complete variable domain (other parts from reference TRBV7-9 and TRBJ2-2): DTGVSQNPRHKITKRGQNVTFRCDPISEHNRLYWYRQTLGQGPEFLTYFQNEAQLEKSRLLSDRFSAERPKGSFSTLEIQRTEQGDSAMYLCASSVGTSGNTGELFFGEGSRLTVL.

The CDR3 DNA is TGTGCCAGCAGCCCTCGACAGGGGGCGACTGAAGCTTTCTTT. It is translated as CASSPRQGATEAFF. This chain connects TRBV9 to TRBJ1-1, with 10 bases matching TRBD1. The V and J ends lost 4 bases and 5 bases, in that order; junction bases with no gene match: 5. Germline assignment: CDR1 SGDLS and CDR2 YYNGEE. The CDR3 is made up of 14 amino acids.

In its sample, this clone was seen a few times. The CDR3 DNA sequence: TGTGCCAGCTCACGACCTAGTCGGGGTCTAGCGGGGCTCTACAATGAGCAGTTCTTC. The encoded protein is CASSRPSRGLAGLYNEQFF. V gene TRBV18 combines with J gene TRBJ2-1; 9 bases line up with TRBD2. CDR1 is KGHSH and CDR2 is LQKENI in the germline V gene. The J segment lost 3 bases and the V segment lost 4 bases, leaving 16 bases of the junction unmatched. The CDR3 has 19 amino acids.

In its sample, this clone was seen a few times. The chain links TRBV6-1 to TRBJ2-1, with a possible D match to TRBD1 (6 bases). V was trimmed by 7 bases and J by 0 bases, leaving 13 bases between them. CDR3 size: 15 residues. The V gene's germline CDR1 is MNHNS and CDR2 SASEGT. CDR3 sequence reads: CASKDRRRSYNEQFF. Here the CDR3 DNA reads TGTGCCAGCAAAGACAGGCGTCGCTCCTACAATGAGCAGTTCTTC.

The chain carries TRBV10-1 and TRBJ2-1; D remains unclear. Germline V lookup: CDR1 WNHNN, CDR2 SYGVQD (reference sequence). V dropped 4 bases and J dropped 6 bases, with 10 bases sitting between them. The CDR3 is made up of 13 amino acids. The DNA for the CDR3 is TGCGCCAGCAGTGCGGCTGACTCCAATGAGCAGTTCTTC. Encoded protein: CASSAADSNEQFF.

V is TRBV5-6 and J is TRBJ2-7; tentative D call: TRBD1 (5 bases). The CDR3 length is 15 residues. Germline CDR1 SGHDT, CDR2 YYEEEE. V lost 1 base to trimming and J lost 2 bases, with 13 bases between them. The CDR3 protein is CASSLLETATYEQYF. CDR3 in DNA: TGTGCCAGCAGCTTGCTGGAGACAGCCACCTACGAGCAGTACTTC.

The V gene is TRBV5-1, the J gene TRBJ1-2; 9 bases are a match to TRBD1. The CDR3 sequence is 15 residues long. V shed 4 bases, J shed 4 bases, and the junction held 8 bases outside the gene matches. Germline CDR1 SGHRS, CDR2 YFSETQ. The CDR3 region has the DNA TGCGCCAGCAGCCCTGGACAGGGGAATACCTATGGCTACACCTTC. Its translation is CASSPGQGNTYGYTF.

The chain recombines TRBV9 with TRBJ2-5; TRBD2 matches at 8 bases. The CDR3 covers 15 residues. Germline assignment: CDR1 SGDLS and CDR2 YYNGEE. The V segment lost 4 bases and the J segment 5 bases; nucleotides outside the gene matches: 10. The CDR3 bases are TGTGCCAGCAGCCCCTGGGATAGCGGGATTGAGACCCAGTACTTC. Translating gives CASSPWDSGIETQYF.

This clone showed up just once. This chain uses TRBV2 with TRBJ2-7; 7 bases line up with TRBD2. With 6 bases clipped from V and 2 bases from J, the junction kept 10 bases outside the gene matches. The CDR3 loop spans 15 amino acids. Germline CDR1 is SNHLY and CDR2 is FYNNEI. The CDR3: CASRGMASGTYEQYF. CDR3 sequence (DNA): TGTGCCAGCAGAGGGATGGCTAGCGGAACCTACGAGCAGTACTTC.